The entry below describes one TCR beta chain. The missing conserved phenylalanine or tryptophan at the end of this CDR3 makes a read error likely. Germline CDR1 reads LGHNT; CDR2 reads FRNRAP. This CDR3 has 15 residues. Trimming pared 1 base from V and 0 bases from J, leaving 8 bases between. TCRdb re-called the RT-PCR reads through MiXCR, storing one row per CDR3 protein. The sample holds fewer than 800,000 distinct CDR3 sequences, approximately 15% seen once. The receptor was derived from a female donor in good health, serving as a healthy control. V and J are TRBV12-5 and TRBJ2-3, with D possibly TRBD1 on 5 matching bases. The sample consisted of memory CD4+ T cells from blood. The CDR3 region is CASGLGDSSTDTQYS. CDR3 sequence (DNA): TGTGCTAGTGGTTTGGGTGACAGCAGCACAGATACGCAGTATTCT.